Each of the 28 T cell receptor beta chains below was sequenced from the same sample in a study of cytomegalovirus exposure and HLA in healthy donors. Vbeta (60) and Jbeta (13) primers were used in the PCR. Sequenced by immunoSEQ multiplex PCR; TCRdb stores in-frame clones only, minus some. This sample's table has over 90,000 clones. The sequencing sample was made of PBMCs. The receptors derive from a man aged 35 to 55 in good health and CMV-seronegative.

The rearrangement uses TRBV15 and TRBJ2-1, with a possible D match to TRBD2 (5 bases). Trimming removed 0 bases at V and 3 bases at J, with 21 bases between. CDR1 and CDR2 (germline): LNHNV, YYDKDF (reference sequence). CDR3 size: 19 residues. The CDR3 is CATSRDSFTLAPGYNEQFF. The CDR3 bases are TGTGCCACCAGCAGAGACTCCTTTACTTTAGCGCCGGGCTACAATGAGCAGTTCTTC. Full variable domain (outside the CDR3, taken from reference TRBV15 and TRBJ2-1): DAMVIQNPRYQVTQFGKPVTLSCSQTLNHNVMYWYQQKSSQAPKLLFHYYDKDFNNEADTPDNFQSRRPNTSFCFLDIRSPGLGDTAMYLCATSRDSFTLAPGYNEQFFGPGTRLTVL.

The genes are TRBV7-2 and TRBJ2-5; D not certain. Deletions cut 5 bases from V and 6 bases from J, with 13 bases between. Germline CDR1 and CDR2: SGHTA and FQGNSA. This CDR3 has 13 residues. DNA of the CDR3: TGTGCCAGCAGCCTGCTTCTTAGCCAGACCCAGTACTTC. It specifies CASSLLLSQTQYF. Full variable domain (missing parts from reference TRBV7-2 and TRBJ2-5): GAGVSQSPSNKVTEKGKDVELRCDPISGHTALYWYRQSLGQGLEFLIYFQGNSAPDKSGLPSDRFSAERTGGSVSTLTIQRTQQEDSAVYLCASSLLLSQTQYFGPGTRLLVL.

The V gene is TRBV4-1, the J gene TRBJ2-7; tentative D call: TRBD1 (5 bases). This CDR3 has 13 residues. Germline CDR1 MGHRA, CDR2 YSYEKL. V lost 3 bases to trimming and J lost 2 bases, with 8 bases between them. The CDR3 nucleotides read TGCGCCAGCAGCCACCAGGGTACCTACGAGCAGTACTTC. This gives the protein CASSHQGTYEQYF.

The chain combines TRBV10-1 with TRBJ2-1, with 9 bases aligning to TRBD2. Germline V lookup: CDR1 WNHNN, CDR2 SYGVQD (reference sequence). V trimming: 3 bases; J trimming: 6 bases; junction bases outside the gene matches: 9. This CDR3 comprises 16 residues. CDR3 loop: CASSELGLAGLNEQFF. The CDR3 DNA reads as TGCGCCAGCAGTGAATTGGGTCTAGCGGGACTCAATGAGCAGTTCTTC.

The CDR3 is CASSPQLNTEAFF. The CDR3 coding sequence is TGTGCCAGCAGCCCACAGTTGAACACTGAAGCTTTCTTT. V gene TRBV2 combines with J gene TRBJ1-1; unclear D gene. The CDR3 has 13 residues. The V end was cut by 6 bases, the J end by 0 bases, with 8 bases between. CDR1 is SNHLY and CDR2 is FYNNEI in the germline V gene.

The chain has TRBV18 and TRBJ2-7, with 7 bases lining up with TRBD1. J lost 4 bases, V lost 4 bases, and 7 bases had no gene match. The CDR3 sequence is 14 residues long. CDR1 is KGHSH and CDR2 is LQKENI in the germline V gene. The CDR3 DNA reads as TGTGCCAGCTCACTCGGGCAGGGGGTTTACGAGCAGTACTTC. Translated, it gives CASSLGQGVYEQYF.

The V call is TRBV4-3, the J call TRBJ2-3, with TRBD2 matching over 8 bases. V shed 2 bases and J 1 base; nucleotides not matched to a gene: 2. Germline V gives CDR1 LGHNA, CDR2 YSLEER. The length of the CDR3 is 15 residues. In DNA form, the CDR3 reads TGCGCCAGCAGCCAAACTAGCGGCCGCACAGATACGCAGTATTTT. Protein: CASSQTSGRTDTQYF.

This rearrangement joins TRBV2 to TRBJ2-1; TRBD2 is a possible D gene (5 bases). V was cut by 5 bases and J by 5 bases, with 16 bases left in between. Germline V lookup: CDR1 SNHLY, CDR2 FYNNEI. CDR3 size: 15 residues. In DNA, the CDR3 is TGTGCCAGCAGTCCGACTACCCTTAGGGACAATGAGCAGTTCTTC. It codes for CASSPTTLRDNEQFF.

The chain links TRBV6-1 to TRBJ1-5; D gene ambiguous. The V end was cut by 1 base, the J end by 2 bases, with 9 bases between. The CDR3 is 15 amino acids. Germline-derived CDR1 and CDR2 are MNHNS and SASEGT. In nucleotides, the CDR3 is TGTGCCAGCAGTGAAGGCGGTCTGGGCAATCAGCCCCAGCATTTT. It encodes CASSEGGLGNQPQHF.

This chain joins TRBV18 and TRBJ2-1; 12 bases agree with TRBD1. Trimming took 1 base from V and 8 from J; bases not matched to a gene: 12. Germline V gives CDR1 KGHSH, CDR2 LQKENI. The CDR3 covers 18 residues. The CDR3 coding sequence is TGTGCCAGCTCACCACGTCTCACCGGGACAGGGGGCATCCATGAGCAGTTCTTC. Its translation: CASSPRLTGTGGIHEQFF.

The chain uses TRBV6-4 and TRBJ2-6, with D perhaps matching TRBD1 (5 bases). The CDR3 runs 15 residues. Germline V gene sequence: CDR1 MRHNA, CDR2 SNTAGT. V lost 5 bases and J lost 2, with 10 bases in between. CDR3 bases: TGTGCCAGCAGTAATCAGGGCGCTGGGGCCAACGTCCTGACTTTC. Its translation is CASSNQGAGANVLTF.

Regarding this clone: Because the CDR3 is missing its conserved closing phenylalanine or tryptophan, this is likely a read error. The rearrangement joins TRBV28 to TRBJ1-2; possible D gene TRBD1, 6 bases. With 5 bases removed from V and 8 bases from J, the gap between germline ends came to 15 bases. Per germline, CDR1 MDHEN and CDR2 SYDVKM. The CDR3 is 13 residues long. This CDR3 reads CASSPAHREGYTL. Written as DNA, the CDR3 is TGTGCCAGCAGTCCCGCCCACAGGGAAGGCTACACCCTC.

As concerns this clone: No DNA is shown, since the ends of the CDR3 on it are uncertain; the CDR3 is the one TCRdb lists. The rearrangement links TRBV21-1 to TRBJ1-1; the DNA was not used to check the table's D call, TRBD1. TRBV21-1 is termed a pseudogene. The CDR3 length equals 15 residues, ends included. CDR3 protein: CASSKEDMVGNGAFF.

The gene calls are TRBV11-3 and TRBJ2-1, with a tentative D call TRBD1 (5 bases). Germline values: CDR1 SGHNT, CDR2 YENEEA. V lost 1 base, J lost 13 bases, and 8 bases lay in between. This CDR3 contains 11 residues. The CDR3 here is CASSLGGLQFF. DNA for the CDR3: TGTGCCAGCAGCTTAGGGGGCCTTCAGTTCTTC.

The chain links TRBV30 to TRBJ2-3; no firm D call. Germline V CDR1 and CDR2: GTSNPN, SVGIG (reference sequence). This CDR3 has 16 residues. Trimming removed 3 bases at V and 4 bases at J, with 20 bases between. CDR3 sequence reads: CAWSRPGGGTPDTQYF. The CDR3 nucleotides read TGTGCCTGGAGCCGACCCGGTGGCGGAACCCCAGATACGCAGTATTTT.

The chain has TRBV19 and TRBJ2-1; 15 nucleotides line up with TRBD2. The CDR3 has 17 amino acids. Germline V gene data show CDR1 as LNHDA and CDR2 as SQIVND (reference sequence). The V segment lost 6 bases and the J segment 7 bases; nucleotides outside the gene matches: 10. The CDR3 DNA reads TGTGCCAGTAGACCCCTTAGGACTAGCGGGGGGGCAAATGAGCAGTTCTTC. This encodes CASRPLRTSGGANEQFF.

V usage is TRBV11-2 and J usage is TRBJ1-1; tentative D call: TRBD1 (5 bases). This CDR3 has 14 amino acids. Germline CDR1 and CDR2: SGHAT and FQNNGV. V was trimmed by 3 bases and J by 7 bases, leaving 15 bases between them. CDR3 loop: CASSFQGSYGEAFF. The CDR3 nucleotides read TGTGCCAGCAGCTTCCAGGGCTCTTATGGTGAAGCTTTCTTT. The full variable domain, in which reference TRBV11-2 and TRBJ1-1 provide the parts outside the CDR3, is EAGVAQSPRYKIIEKRQSVAFWCNPISGHATLYWYQQILGQGPKLLIQFQNNGVVDDSQLPKDRFSAERLKGVDSTLKIQPAKLEDSAVYLCASSFQGSYGEAFFGQGTRLTVV.

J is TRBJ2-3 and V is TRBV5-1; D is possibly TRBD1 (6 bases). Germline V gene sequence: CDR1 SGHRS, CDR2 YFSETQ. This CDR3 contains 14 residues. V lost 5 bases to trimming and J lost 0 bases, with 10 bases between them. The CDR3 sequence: CASRGDTSTDTQYF. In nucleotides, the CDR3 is TGCGCCAGCAGGGGGGACACCAGCACAGATACGCAGTATTTT.

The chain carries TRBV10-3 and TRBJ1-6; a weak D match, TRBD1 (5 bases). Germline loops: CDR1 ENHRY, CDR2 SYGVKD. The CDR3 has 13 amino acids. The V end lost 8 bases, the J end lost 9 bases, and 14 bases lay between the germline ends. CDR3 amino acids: CAILRGTGSPLHF. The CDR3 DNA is TGTGCCATCCTGCGGGGGACGGGTTCACCCCTCCACTTT.

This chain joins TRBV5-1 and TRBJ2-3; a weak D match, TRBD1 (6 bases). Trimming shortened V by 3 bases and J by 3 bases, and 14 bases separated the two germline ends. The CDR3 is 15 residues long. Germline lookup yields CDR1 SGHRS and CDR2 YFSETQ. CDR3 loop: CASSWDTTQTDTQYF. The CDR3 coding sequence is TGCGCCAGCAGCTGGGACACAACACAGACAGATACGCAGTATTTT.

The CDR3 DNA reads TGTGCCAGCAGCGTTTTCGGGGACAAGGCCTACGAGCAGTACTTC. Its translation is CASSVFGDKAYEQYF. V gene TRBV9 combines with J gene TRBJ2-7; D is possibly TRBD1 (6 bases). This CDR3 comprises 15 residues. Germline assignment: CDR1 SGDLS and CDR2 YYNGEE. V lost 2 bases, J lost 2 bases, and 14 bases lay in between.

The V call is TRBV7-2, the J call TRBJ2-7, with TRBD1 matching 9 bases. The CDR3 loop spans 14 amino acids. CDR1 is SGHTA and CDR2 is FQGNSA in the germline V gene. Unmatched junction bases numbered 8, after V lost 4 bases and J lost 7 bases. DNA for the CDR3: TGTGCCAGCAGCTCCCCACAGGGGGCGGGAGAGCAGTACTTC. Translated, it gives CASSSPQGAGEQYF.

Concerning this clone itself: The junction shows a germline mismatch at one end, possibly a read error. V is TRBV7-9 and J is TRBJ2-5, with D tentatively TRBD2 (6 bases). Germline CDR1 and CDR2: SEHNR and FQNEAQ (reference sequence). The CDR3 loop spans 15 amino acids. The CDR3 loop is CASSLGRGLQETQYF. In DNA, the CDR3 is TGTGCCAGCAGTTTAGGACGGGGACTCCAAGAGACCCAGTACTTC. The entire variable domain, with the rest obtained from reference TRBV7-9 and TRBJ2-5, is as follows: DTGVSQNPRHKITKRGQNVTFRCDPISEHNRLYWYRQTLGQGPEFLTYFQNEAQLEKSRLLSDRFSAERPKGSFSTLEIQRTEQGDSAMYLCASSLGRGLQETQYFGPGTRLLVL.

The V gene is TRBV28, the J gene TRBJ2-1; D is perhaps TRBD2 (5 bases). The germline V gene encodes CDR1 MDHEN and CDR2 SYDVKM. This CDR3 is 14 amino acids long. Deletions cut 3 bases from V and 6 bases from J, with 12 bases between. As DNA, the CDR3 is TGTGCCAGCAGTTTGGAACTAGTCAGCAATGAGCAGTTCTTC. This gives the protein CASSLELVSNEQFF.

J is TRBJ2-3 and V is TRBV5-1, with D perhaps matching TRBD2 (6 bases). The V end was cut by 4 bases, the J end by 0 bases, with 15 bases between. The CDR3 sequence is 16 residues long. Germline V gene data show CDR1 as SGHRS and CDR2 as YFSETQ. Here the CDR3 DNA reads TGCGCCAGCAGCGTTAATGGAGGGGCTAGCACAGATACGCAGTATTTT. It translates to CASSVNGGASTDTQYF.

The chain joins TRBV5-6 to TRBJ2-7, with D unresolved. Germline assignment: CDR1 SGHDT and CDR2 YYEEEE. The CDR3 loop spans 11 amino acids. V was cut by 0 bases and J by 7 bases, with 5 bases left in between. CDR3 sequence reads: CASSLVAEQYF. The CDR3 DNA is TGTGCCAGCAGCTTGGTGGCAGAGCAGTACTTC.

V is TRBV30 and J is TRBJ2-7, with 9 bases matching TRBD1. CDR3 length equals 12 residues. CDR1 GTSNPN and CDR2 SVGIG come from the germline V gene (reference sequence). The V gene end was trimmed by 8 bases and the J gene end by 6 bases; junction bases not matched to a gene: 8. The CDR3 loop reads CARSTGGTEQYF. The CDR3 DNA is TGTGCCCGCTCGACAGGGGGGACCGAGCAGTACTTC.

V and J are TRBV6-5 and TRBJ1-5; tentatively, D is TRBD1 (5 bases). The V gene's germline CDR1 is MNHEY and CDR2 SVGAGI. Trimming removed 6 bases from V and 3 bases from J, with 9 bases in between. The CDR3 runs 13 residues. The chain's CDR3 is CASSMTDNQPQHF. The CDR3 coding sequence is TGTGCCAGCAGCATGACAGACAATCAGCCCCAGCATTTT.